The rows below give T cell receptor beta chains drawn from one sample of a study of molecular identifiers for immune sequencing clone quantification. From the PCR reads, TCRdb called clonotypes with MiXCR, one entry per CDR3 protein. The table lists about 320,000 distinct CDR3 sequences, roughly 23% of them singletons. Input material: naive CD8+ T cells from blood, with Jurkat cell RNA spiked in. The receptors derive from a human donor in good health. Some libraries in this study had Jurkat cell RNA spiked in. Each CDR3 is given with its conserved first and last residue. D genes are given only for firm matches. Only some rows state a clone size, as once, few, many or a class for expanded clones.

d_call,v_call,clone_size,j_call,cdr3_nt,cdr3_aa
-,TRBV20-1,many,TRBJ2-7,TGCAGTGCCCGCAGGGCGGAAGACGGATACGAGCAGTACTTC,CSARRAEDGYEQYF
-,TRBV9,many,TRBJ1-3,TGTGCCAGCAGCGTGGACGGAACTGGAAACACCATATATTTT,CASSVDGTGNTIYF
-,TRBV29-1,many,TRBJ2-3,TGCAGCGTTGATGGGGGCCCTAGCACAGATACGCAGTATTTT,CSVDGGPSTDTQYF
-,TRBV12-3/TRBV12-4,many,TRBJ2-7,TGTGCCAGCAGCCCGTTCCGGTACGAGCAGTACTTC,CASSPFRYEQYF
-,TRBV13,many,TRBJ1-1,TGTGCCAGCGGCCAGAACACTGAAGCTTTCTTT,CASGQNTEAFF
TRBD2,TRBV29-1,many,TRBJ2-7,TGCAGCGTTGAAGATCGCGCGGGAGTTGCCTACGAGCAGTACTTC,CSVEDRAGVAYEQYF
-,TRBV20-1,many,TRBJ2-5,TGCAGTGCTATACAAGAGACCCAGTACTTC,CSAIQETQYF
-,TRBV12-3/TRBV12-4,many,TRBJ1-1,TGTGCCAGCAGCACAGGCGCGAACACTGAAGCTTTCTTT,CASSTGANTEAFF
-,TRBV20-1,-,TRBJ2-2,TGCAGGGCGAGGGGTGGAACGGGGGCCGACACCGGGGAGCTGTTTTTT,CRARGGTGADTGELFF
TRBD2,TRBV29-1,-,TRBJ2-7,TGCAGCGTTGTCGGCGGGAGAACGAGCTACGAGCAGTACTTC,CSVVGGRTSYEQYF
-,TRBV12-3/TRBV12-4,few,TRBJ1-5,TGTGCCAGCAGTTTTGATGCGGCAGCCCCCAGTCAGCCCCAGCATTTT,CASSFDAAAPSQPQHF
-,TRBV29-1,-,TRBJ2-7,TGCAGCGTTGAAACCCCCAGGGGCGAGCAGTACTTC,CSVETPRGEQYF
-,TRBV2,few,TRBJ2-3,TGTGCCAGCAGTGCGCTAGACTCAGGGGAAAGGCCGGGCACAGATACGCAGTATTTT,CASSALDSGERPGTDTQYF
TRBD1,TRBV30,-,TRBJ1-4,TGTGCCTGGAGTACCGGGACAGGGGATGAAAAACTGTTTTTT,CAWSTGTGDEKLFF
-,TRBV27,few,TRBJ2-4,TGTGCCAGCAGTTCTCAGGTCCTTTCTTCCAATTTAGCCAAAAACATTCAGTACTTC,CASSSQVLSSNLAKNIQYF
-,TRBV4-1,many,TRBJ2-5,TGCGCCAGCAGCCAAGATTTCCCCACAGGAGAGACCCAGTACTTC,CASSQDFPTGETQYF
TRBD1,TRBV6-2/TRBV6-3,-,TRBJ2-1,TGTGCCAGCAGCCTCCGGGACAGGGGCTACAATGAGCAGTTCTTC,CASSLRDRGYNEQFF
-,TRBV11-2,-,TRBJ1-1,TGTGCCAGCAGCCATGGGGTTGAAGCTTTCTTT,CASSHGVEAFF
TRBD1,TRBV13,few,TRBJ2-1,TGTGCCAGCAGCCCCCGGACAGGGGGTTACAATGAGCAGTTCTTC,CASSPRTGGYNEQFF
-,TRBV6-1,many,TRBJ2-7,TGTGCCAGTGGATCCTACGAGCAGTACTTC,CASGSYEQYF
-,TRBV19,many,TRBJ2-3,TGTGCCAGTAGTACACCCGGACAGCCTACAGATACGCAGTATTTT,CASSTPGQPTDTQYF
-,TRBV12-5,-,TRBJ1-2,TGTGCTAGTGGTTTGCCCCCAGCTAACTATGGCTACACCTTC,CASGLPPANYGYTF
-,TRBV27,-,TRBJ1-1,TGTGCCAGCAGTTTAGCGGGGGGCCAGTTCGCCGCTGAAGCTTTCTTT,CASSLAGGQFAAEAFF
TRBD1,TRBV27,few,TRBJ2-7,TGTGCCAGCAGTTTAGTTGTTTTTGGCGGACAGGGGCCCTCCTACGAGCAGTACTTC,CASSLVVFGGQGPSYEQYF
-,TRBV19,few,TRBJ1-5,TGTGCCAGTAGTATCGGGGGCAGCTATAGCAGTCAGCCCCAGCATTTT,CASSIGGSYSSQPQHF
-,TRBV6-2/TRBV6-3,many,TRBJ2-7,TGTGCCAGCAGTTACCAGCTGGGGGAATACGAGCAGTACTTC,CASSYQLGEYEQYF
TRBD1,TRBV6-2/TRBV6-3,-,TRBJ1-5,TGTGCCAGCAGTAGGACAGGGGGGATTCAGCCCCAGCATTTT,CASSRTGGIQPQHF
-,TRBV28,-,TRBJ2-2,TGTGCCAGCAGTTTATTGGCGGGACAGTCCCATAACACCGGGGAGCTGTTTTTT,CASSLLAGQSHNTGELFF
-,TRBV28,many,TRBJ2-7,TGTGCCAGCAGTTTTTATGGCAGGGCCTACGAGCAGTACTTC,CASSFYGRAYEQYF
-,TRBV7-9,-,TRBJ1-1,TGTGCCAGCAGCTTTTTTGAAAACACTGAAGCTTTCTTT,CASSFFENTEAFF
-,TRBV6-1,-,TRBJ1-1,TGTGCCAGCAGTGCCCTGGACACTCACACTGAAGCTTTCTTT,CASSALDTHTEAFF
TRBD2,TRBV28,many,TRBJ2-7,TGTGCCAGCCTAGCGGGATCCCACTACGAGCAGTACTTC,CASLAGSHYEQYF
-,TRBV5-4,many,TRBJ2-6,TGTGCCAGCAGCTTAAGGGGATCTGGGGCCAACGTCCTGACTTTC,CASSLRGSGANVLTF
-,TRBV27,few,TRBJ1-1,TGTGCCAGCAGTTTGGCGGGGGTGGGTGAAGCTTTCTTT,CASSLAGVGEAFF
-,TRBV7-9,many,TRBJ2-7,TGTGCCAGCAGCGCCCCGGAGGGTTACGAGCAGTACTTC,CASSAPEGYEQYF
-,TRBV7-3,-,TRBJ1-1,TGTGCCAGCAGCTGGGGTCCCATGAACACTGAAGCTTTCTTT,CASSWGPMNTEAFF
-,TRBV7-9,-,TRBJ2-1,TGTGCCAGCAGCCCGCCGGGACTCCTGGGCGATGAGCAGTTCTTC,CASSPPGLLGDEQFF
TRBD2,TRBV25-1,-,TRBJ2-5,TGTGCCAGCAGGGGGGGACTAGTCGAGGCCCAGTACTTC,CASRGGLVEAQYF
-,TRBV6-5,many,TRBJ1-1,TGTGCCAGCAGTTACCTTATTCAGAAGAACACTGAAGCTTTCTTT,CASSYLIQKNTEAFF
-,TRBV4-3,-,TRBJ2-3,TGCGCCAGCAGCCAAACCGAGCCGCCGGGGGGCACAGATACGCAGTATTTT,CASSQTEPPGGTDTQYF
-,TRBV28,few,TRBJ1-6,TGTGCCAGCAGCCCCGAGAGTGCACCCCTCCACTTT,CASSPESAPLHF
-,TRBV7-8,-,TRBJ1-5,TGTGCCAGCAGACAGGGAAAAGAACAGCCCCAGCATTTT,CASRQGKEQPQHF
-,TRBV2,-,TRBJ2-3,TGTGCCAGCAGTGAACCAACACACGCGAGCACAGATACGCAGTATTTT,CASSEPTHASTDTQYF
TRBD1,TRBV6-1,many,TRBJ1-2,TGTGCCAGCACGGACAGGGCCTTAGCTAACTATGGCTACACCTTC,CASTDRALANYGYTF
TRBD1,TRBV4-1,-,TRBJ1-3,TGCGCCAGCAGCCAAGAACAGGGGGCGACGTTCTCTGGAAACACCATATATTTT,CASSQEQGATFSGNTIYF
-,TRBV12-5,-,TRBJ2-7,TGTGCTAGTGGTTTGGGGGGTACCTACGAGCAGTACTTC,CASGLGGTYEQYF
-,TRBV27,many,TRBJ1-1,TGTGCCAGCAGTCTTACGGTGAACACTGAAGCTTTCTTT,CASSLTVNTEAFF
TRBD2,TRBV28,many,TRBJ2-3,TGTGCCAGCAGTTTATTCGCGGGGGGGTTAGATACGCAGTATTTT,CASSLFAGGLDTQYF
TRBD2,TRBV20-1,many,TRBJ2-7,TGCAGTGCTAGAGTGGCTAGCGGGAGGACCCCGCCCGAGCAGTACTTC,CSARVASGRTPPEQYF
TRBD2,TRBV2,-,TRBJ2-3,TGTGCCAGCAGTGAATGGGGGACTGGCGGGAGTGATACGCAGTATTTT,CASSEWGTGGSDTQYF